The 24 T cell receptor beta chains listed next were all sequenced from one sample in a study of cytomegalovirus exposure and HLA in healthy donors. Researchers ran the PCR with 60 Vbeta and 13 Jbeta primers. Sequencing was performed with immunoSEQ multiplex PCR; in TCRdb, only in-frame clones are kept and a portion is missing. The data show about 120,000 clones, about 74% seen once. Source material: PBMCs. All receptors derive from a female donor in good health and CMV-seronegative.

The chain has TRBV2 and TRBJ2-4, with D maybe TRBD2 (6 bases). Trimming pared 2 bases from V and 6 bases from J, leaving 11 bases between. CDR3 size: 14 residues. Germline CDR1 is SNHLY and CDR2 is FYNNEI. DNA for the CDR3: TGTGCCAGCAGTGAACCCGGGGGTAGAAACATTCAGTACTTC. It translates to CASSEPGGRNIQYF.

The chain joins TRBV18 to TRBJ1-5; no clear D gene. The CDR3 length is 13 residues. Per the germline V gene, CDR1 is KGHSH and CDR2 is LQKENI. V lost 1 base and J lost 5, with 6 bases in between. The CDR3 region is CASSPRADQPQHF. In DNA form, the CDR3 reads TGTGCCAGCTCACCACGGGCAGATCAGCCCCAGCATTTT. Using reference TRBV18 and TRBJ1-5 for the parts outside the CDR3, the full variable domain is NAGVMQNPRHLVRRRGQEARLRCSPMKGHSHVYWYRQLPEEGLKFMVYLQKENIIDESGMPKERFSAEFPKEGPSILRIQQVVRGDSAAYFCASSPRADQPQHFGDGTRLSIL.

The rearrangement joins TRBV30 to TRBJ2-3; TRBD2 might be the D (6 bases). This CDR3 spans 16 amino acids. V shed 2 bases and J shed 7 bases, with 22 bases lying between them. Germline V gene lookup returns CDR1 GTSNPN and CDR2 SVGIG (reference sequence). The CDR3 bases are TGTGCCTGGAGTAAATTGGAGGGGAAAATTAGAAATACGCAGTATTTT. This translates into CAWSKLEGKIRNTQYF.

This chain links TRBV6-1 with TRBJ2-2; TRBD1 might be the D (5 bases). V dropped 6 bases and J dropped 5 bases, with 16 bases sitting between them. CDR1 is MNHNS and CDR2 is SASEGT in the germline V gene. There are 15 residues in the CDR3. CDR3 sequence (DNA): TGTGCCAGCAGCGGACAACCCCGAACGACCGGGGAGCTGTTTTTT. Amino acids: CASSGQPRTTGELFF.

This clone has more than one count but fewer than ten. The chain is built from TRBV7-8 and TRBJ2-7, with 11 bases matching TRBD2. Germline CDR1 is SGHVS and CDR2 is FQNEAQ. Germline trimming cut 1 base from V and 3 bases from J; bases unmatched to any gene: 2. This CDR3 has 15 amino acids. CDR3 nucleotide sequence: TGTGCCAGCAGCTTAGTTCTAGCGGGGGGCTACGAGCAGTACTTC. Translated: CASSLVLAGGYEQYF.

V is TRBV5-1 and J is TRBJ2-3, with 8 bases fitting TRBD2. Germline values: CDR1 SGHRS, CDR2 YFSETQ. V lost 3 bases to trimming and J lost 5 bases; unmatched junction nucleotides: 8. The CDR3 contains 15 residues. The CDR3 here is CASSWGSGGGDTQYF. The CDR3 DNA follows: TGCGCCAGCAGCTGGGGGAGCGGGGGCGGAGATACGCAGTATTTT.

The chain joins TRBV7-9 to TRBJ1-6; weak D call: TRBD1 (6 bases). Germline CDR1 and CDR2: SEHNR and FQNEAQ (reference sequence). The V and J ends lost 5 bases and 7 bases respectively, with 18 bases between them. The CDR3 contains 16 residues. The CDR3 coding sequence is TGTGCCAGCAGCCCAGCGGGGACAAATGGAAATTCACCCCTCCACTTT. This translates into CASSPAGTNGNSPLHF.

This chain links TRBV19 with TRBJ1-6; D may be TRBD1 (5 bases). Germline CDR1 is LNHDA and CDR2 is SQIVND (reference sequence). This CDR3 has 16 amino acids. Trimming left V 5 bases short and J 10 bases short, with 21 bases between. The CDR3 DNA reads TGTGCCAGTAGTCTAGCGAGCTGGGGGGTACAGTCACCCCTCCACTTT. This gives the protein CASSLASWGVQSPLHF.

This sequence joins TRBV9 and TRBJ2-5, with 8 bases identical to TRBD1. This CDR3 spans 15 amino acids. Looked up from germline, CDR1 is SGDLS and CDR2 is YYNGEE. J gave up 5 bases and V 2 bases, and 8 bases lay outside the gene matches. The CDR3 here is CASSVYGQGGETQYF. The CDR3 nucleotides read TGTGCCAGCAGCGTCTATGGACAGGGCGGGGAGACCCAGTACTTC. The full variable domain, in which reference TRBV9 and TRBJ2-5 provide the parts outside the CDR3, is DSGVTQTPKHLITATGQRVTLRCSPRSGDLSVYWYQQSLDQGLQFLIQYYNGEERAKGNILERFSAQQFPDLHSELNLSSLELGDSALYFCASSVYGQGGETQYFGPGTRLLVL.

The gene calls are TRBV5-1 and TRBJ2-5; perhaps TRBD2 as D (5 bases). Trimming cost V 0 bases and J 5 bases, with 8 bases left between them. Germline V CDR1 and CDR2: SGHRS, YFSETQ. The CDR3 totals 13 residues. The CDR3 loop reads CASSLVGEETQYF. CDR3 sequence (DNA): TGCGCCAGCAGCTTGGTCGGGGAGGAGACCCAGTACTTC. Variable domain in full (rest from reference TRBV5-1 and TRBJ2-5): KAGVTQTPRYLIKTRGQQVTLSCSPISGHRSVSWYQQTPGQGLQFLFEYFSETQRNKGNFPGRFSGRQFSNSRSEMNVSTLELGDSALYLCASSLVGEETQYFGPGTRLLVL.

This sequence joins TRBV5-6 and TRBJ2-7; 9 bases are shared with TRBD1. Germline assignment: CDR1 SGHDT and CDR2 YYEEEE. V was clipped by 2 bases and J by 5 bases; unmatched bases: 11. This CDR3 spans 16 amino acids. In DNA, the CDR3 is TGTGCCAGCAGCTTAGTTAGACAGGGGGTCCGGCACGAGCAGTACTTC. It codes for CASSLVRQGVRHEQYF.

This clone was seen more than once but under ten times. The chain recombines TRBV9 with TRBJ2-3; possibly TRBD2 for D (6 bases). Germline V lookup: CDR1 SGDLS, CDR2 YYNGEE. Trimming took off 4 bases at V and 2 bases at J, with 14 bases between the two ends. The CDR3 consists of 15 residues. CDR3 DNA sequence: TGTGCCAGCAGCATAGGACTAACCCTCACAGATACGCAGTATTTT. Translation gives CASSIGLTLTDTQYF.

As for this clone: At the DNA level, this CDR3 is encoded by other sequences in the same sample as well. V usage is TRBV4-1 and J usage is TRBJ2-1, with TRBD2 as a possible D gene (5 bases). Looked up from germline, CDR1 is MGHRA and CDR2 is YSYEKL. Trimming stripped 4 bases from V and 7 bases from J, with 8 bases between. This CDR3 contains 12 residues. The CDR3 coding sequence is TGCGCCAGCAGCCCACTAGGAAATGAGCAGTTCTTC. It codes for CASSPLGNEQFF.

This clone was detected only a few times. The V gene is TRBV7-9, the J gene TRBJ1-4; 7 bases are shared with TRBD1. The CDR3 extends over 16 amino acids. Per germline, CDR1 SEHNR and CDR2 FQNEAQ (reference sequence). V was pared by 5 bases and J by 3 bases, with 9 bases of the junction left unmatched. CDR3 amino acids: CASSPPAGQSNEKLFF. Here the CDR3 DNA reads TGTGCCAGCAGCCCGCCCGCGGGACAGTCTAATGAAAAACTGTTTTTT.

This chain connects TRBV5-1 to TRBJ2-7; TRBD1 aligns across 7 bases. Per the germline V gene, CDR1 is SGHRS and CDR2 is YFSETQ. Unmatched junction bases numbered 1, after V lost 3 bases and J lost 1 base. The CDR3 contains 13 residues. CDR3 bases: TGCGCCAGCAGCTCGGGACAGTCCTACGAGCAGTACTTC. Translating gives CASSSGQSYEQYF.

The chain couples TRBV6-5 to TRBJ1-4; tentative D call: TRBD1 (6 bases). CDR3 length equals 14 residues. Trimming pared 0 bases from V and 6 bases from J, leaving 8 bases between. Germline CDR1 and CDR2: MNHEY and SVGAGI. CDR3 loop: CASSYSSGDEKLFF. Here the CDR3 DNA reads TGTGCCAGCAGTTACTCGTCAGGGGATGAAAAACTGTTTTTT.

This clone has just one count. This chain joins TRBV5-6 and TRBJ1-2, with TRBD1 matching 8 bases. Trimming at V came to 4 bases and at J to 7 bases, leaving 9 bases not matched to a gene. Germline V CDR1 and CDR2: SGHDT, YYEEEE. The CDR3 sequence is 14 residues long. CDR3 in amino acids: CASSPTGVPSGYTF. The CDR3 coding sequence is TGTGCCAGCAGCCCGACAGGGGTCCCTAGTGGCTACACCTTC.

The rearrangement uses TRBV2 and TRBJ2-2; D is perhaps TRBD2 (6 bases). The CDR3 runs to 14 residues. V was pared by 7 bases and J by 4 bases, with 13 bases between. Germline loops: CDR1 SNHLY, CDR2 FYNNEI. DNA of the CDR3: TGTGCCAGCATCGGGGGACGAAGCACCGGGGAGCTGTTTTTT. This codes for CASIGGRSTGELFF.

This sequence joins TRBV27 and TRBJ1-4; 8 nucleotides match TRBD1. The CDR3 runs to 16 residues. J lost 7 bases, V lost 5 bases, and 12 bases had no gene match. Germline CDR1 reads MNHEY; CDR2 reads SMNVEV (reference sequence). The CDR3 region has the DNA TGTGCCAGCAGTCCCCTAGGACAGGGACCGGGTGAAAAACTGTTTTTT. Amino acids: CASSPLGQGPGEKLFF. Full variable domain (missing parts from reference TRBV27 and TRBJ1-4): EAQVTQNPRYLITVTGKKLTVTCSQNMNHEYMSWYRQDPGLGLRQIYYSMNVEVTDKGDVPEGYKVSRKEKRNFPLILESPSPNQTSLYFCASSPLGQGPGEKLFFGSGTQLSVL.

This clone was picked up one time. The chain couples TRBV6-6 to TRBJ2-3; a possible D gene is TRBD1 (6 bases). The germline CDR1 and CDR2 sequences are MNHNY and SVGAGI (reference sequence). CDR3 length: 14 amino acids. V was clipped by 4 bases and J by 4 bases, with 12 bases between them. CDR3 sequence reads: CASSFGGNSDTQYF. The CDR3 DNA reads as TGTGCCAGCAGTTTTGGGGGCAATTCAGATACGCAGTATTTT.

The gene calls are TRBV4-2 and TRBJ1-4; tentative D call: TRBD1 (6 bases). Trimming removed 0 bases from V and 4 bases from J, with 9 bases in between. This CDR3 comprises 15 residues. Germline-derived CDR1 and CDR2 are LGHNA and YNFKEQ. The DNA for the CDR3 is TGTGCCAGCAGCCAAGAAGAACAGGGTAATGAAAAACTGTTTTTT. Translating gives CASSQEEQGNEKLFF.

The J gene is TRBJ1-5, the V gene TRBV21-1. TRBV21-1 has pseudogene status. The CDR3 has 16 amino acids. The DNA of the CDR3 is TGTGCCAGCAGCAAAGGTCTGAAAGGAGGCAATCAGCCCCAGCATTTT. It encodes CASSKGLKGGNQPQHF.

The J gene is TRBJ1-1, the V gene TRBV12-5, with D hard to call. The CDR3 extends over 10 amino acids. From germline, CDR1 is LGHNT and CDR2 FRNRAP. The germline V and J ends were trimmed by 11 bases and 4 bases, with 8 bases remaining between them. The CDR3 bases are TGTGCTGCGGGTGTCACTGAAGCTTTCTTT. Protein product: CAAGVTEAFF.

The chain couples TRBV27 to TRBJ2-1; maybe TRBD2 (7 bases). The CDR3 sequence is 14 residues long. With 5 bases removed from V and 9 bases from J, the gap between germline ends came to 17 bases. The V gene's germline CDR1 is MNHEY and CDR2 SMNVEV (reference sequence). The CDR3 nucleotides read TGTGCCAGCAGTCCCGGGACAACGGGGGGTGAGCAGTTCTTC. Translation: CASSPGTTGGEQFF.